Shown below are 7 T cell receptor beta chains from a single sample sequenced in a study of OX40 agonist ivuxolimab in advanced cancers. The method behind the library was the immunoSEQ multiplex PCR assay. TCRdb provides this immuneACCESS table in a form limited to in-frame rearrangements. Some clones are lacking; in checked studies, under half of them reflect an unresolved V gene, and why the rest are absent is not known. Counted in this sample were approximately 22,000 clones; 83% of them appeared once. Jointly, the top ten make up about a fifth of the sample. This specimen was CD4+ or CD8+ T cells sorted from blood, taken in a trial of the OX40 agonist ivuxolimab. The receptors come from an adult with an advanced solid tumor such as melanoma, head and neck, liver or kidney cancer.

The chain employs TRBV9 and TRBJ1-1, with 11 bases matching TRBD1. V gave up 4 bases and J gave up 8 bases; unmatched junction bases: 7. Per the germline V gene, CDR1 is SGDLS and CDR2 is YYNGEE. This CDR3 is 14 amino acids long. In nucleotides, the CDR3 is TGTGCCAGCAGCTCGGGACAGGGGGTTACCGAAGCTTTCTTT. It translates to CASSSGQGVTEAFF.

V is TRBV7-9 and J is TRBJ1-1; TRBD1 might be the D (5 bases). Trimming took off 1 base at V and 10 bases at J, with 19 bases between the two ends. Germline-derived CDR1 and CDR2 are SEHNR and FQNEAQ (reference sequence). CDR3 size: 15 residues. CDR3 sequence reads: CASSLGGSQIMPAFF. In nucleotides, the CDR3 is TGTGCCAGCAGCTTAGGGGGCTCCCAAATTATGCCAGCTTTCTTT.

V gene TRBV13 combines with J gene TRBJ1-2; no definite D call. The V and J ends lost 5 bases and 2 bases respectively, with 12 bases between them. The CDR3 has 14 residues. Germline CDR1 and CDR2: PRHDT and FYEKMQ (reference sequence). CDR3 bases: TGTGCCAGCAGCGTCCCTGGTCGGAACTATGGCTACACCTTC. Translation: CASSVPGRNYGYTF.

The V call is TRBV2, the J call TRBJ2-7; D is unclear. Germline loops: CDR1 SNHLY, CDR2 FYNNEI. The CDR3 runs to 13 residues. Between the trimmed V and J ends, which lost 3 bases and 3 bases, there was a span of 9 bases. CDR3 bases: TGTGCCAGCAGTGATTGGCAGGTCTACGAGCAGTACTTC. This translates into CASSDWQVYEQYF.

Details on this clone: An end of the junction differs from the germline gene, which may be a read error. This chain connects TRBV6-6 to TRBJ1-2; D is ambiguous. This CDR3 spans 12 amino acids. Germline CDR1 reads MNHNY; CDR2 reads SVGAGI (reference sequence). The CDR3 sequence: CASTGAGSGYTF. The CDR3 bases are TGCGCCAGCACCGGTGCTGGCTCTGGCTACACCTTC.

The rearrangement joins TRBV7-9 to TRBJ1-1; 7 bases map to TRBD1. CDR1 and CDR2 from the germline V gene are SEHNR and FQNEAQ (reference sequence). The CDR3 spans 14 residues. The junction had 8 bases not matched to a gene; V was cut back by 1 base and J by 9 bases. DNA of the CDR3: TGTGCCAGCAGCTTAGGCCCACAGACAGGGAAAGCTTTCTTT. This gives the protein CASSLGPQTGKAFF.

This clone ranks as medium-sized. The V call is TRBV28, the J call TRBJ2-3, with 13 positions matching TRBD2. This CDR3 contains 17 residues. CDR1 and CDR2 (germline): MDHEN, SYDVKM. V shed 5 bases, J shed 4 bases, and the junction held 9 bases outside the gene matches. CDR3 coding DNA: TGTGCCAGCAGTCGGATTACTAGCGGGGGGGCTCCAGATACGCAGTATTTT. It encodes CASSRITSGGAPDTQYF.